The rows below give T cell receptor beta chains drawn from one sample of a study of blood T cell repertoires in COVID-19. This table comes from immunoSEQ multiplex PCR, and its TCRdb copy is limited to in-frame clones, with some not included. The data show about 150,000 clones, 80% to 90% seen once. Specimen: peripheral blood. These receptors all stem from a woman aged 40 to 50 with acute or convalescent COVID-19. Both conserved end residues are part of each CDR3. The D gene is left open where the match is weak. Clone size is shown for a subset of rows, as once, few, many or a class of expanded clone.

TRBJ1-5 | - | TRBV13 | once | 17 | CASSLGGAGPKGQPQHF | TGTGCCAGCAGCTTAGGCGGGGCGGGGCCCAAAGGTCAGCCCCAGCATTTT
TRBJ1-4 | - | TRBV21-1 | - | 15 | CASSALGGADEKLFF | TGTGCCAGCAGCGCCTTGGGGGGGGCCGATGAAAAACTGTTTTTT
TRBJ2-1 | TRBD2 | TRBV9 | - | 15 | CASSVGLTSWGEQFF | TGTGCCAGCAGCGTGGGACTAACTTCTTGGGGTGAGCAGTTCTTC
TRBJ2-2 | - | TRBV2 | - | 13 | CASSYKGTGELFF | TGTGCCAGCAGTTATAAGGGGACCGGGGAGCTGTTTTTT
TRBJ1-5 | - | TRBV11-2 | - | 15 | CASSLTGGIGQPQHF | TGTGCCAGCAGCTTAACCGGCGGGATTGGCCAGCCCCAGCATTTT
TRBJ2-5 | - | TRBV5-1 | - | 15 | CASSFGKAAQETQYF | TGCGCCAGCAGCTTTGGTAAAGCGGCCCAAGAGACCCAGTACTTC
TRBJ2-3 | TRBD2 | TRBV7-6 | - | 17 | CASSSRTSGSLTDTQYF | TGTGCCAGCAGCTCCAGGACTAGCGGGAGTTTAACAGATACGCAGTATTTT
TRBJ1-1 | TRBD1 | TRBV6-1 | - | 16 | CASSAPTGAKSTEAFF | TGTGCCAGCAGTGCGCCTACAGGGGCCAAATCCACTGAAGCTTTCTTT
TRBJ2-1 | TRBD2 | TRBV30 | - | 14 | CAWSGASGNNEQFF | TGTGCCTGGAGTGGAGCTAGCGGAAACAATGAGCAGTTCTTC
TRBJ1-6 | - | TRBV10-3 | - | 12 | CAISEINSPLHF | TGTGCCATCAGTGAAATAAATTCACCCCTCCACTTT
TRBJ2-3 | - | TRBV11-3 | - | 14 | CASSLASSTDTQYF | TGTGCCAGCAGCTTAGCTTCTAGCACAGATACGCAGTATTTT
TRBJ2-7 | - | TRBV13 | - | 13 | CASSLRELYEQYF | TGTGCCAGCAGCTTAAGGGAGCTATACGAGCAGTACTTC
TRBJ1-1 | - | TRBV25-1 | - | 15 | CASSSGGRGNTEAFF | TGTGCCAGCAGTTCGGGGGGCAGGGGGAACACTGAAGCTTTCTTT
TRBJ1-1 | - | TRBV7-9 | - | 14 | CASSLTGVNTEAFF | TGTGCCAGCAGCTTAACGGGGGTGAACACTGAAGCTTTCTTT
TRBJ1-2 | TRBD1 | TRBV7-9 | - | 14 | CASSVWDRPYGYTF | TGTGCCAGCAGCGTTTGGGACAGACCCTATGGCTACACCTTC